The 18 T cell receptor beta chains below come from one sample, sequenced in a study of blood T cell repertoires in COVID-19. The assay was immunoSEQ multiplex PCR, and TCRdb's table has in-frame clones only and misses some. This sample has about 150,000 clones, with around three quarters found just once. Material for sequencing was PBMCs or T cells enriched from blood (not recorded which). These receptors came from a woman in her seventies in a cohort exposed to, infected with or recovered from COVID-19 (not recorded which).

The genes are TRBV4-2 and TRBJ2-2; 8 nucleotides align to TRBD2. From germline, CDR1 is LGHNA and CDR2 YNFKEQ. J was trimmed by 6 bases and V by 1 base; bases with no gene match: 10. The CDR3 has 17 amino acids. CDR3 nucleotides: TGTGCCAGCAGCCAAGCCGGGGGGGCGGGAGTTTCCGGGGAGCTGTTTTTT. This sequence encodes CASSQAGGAGVSGELFF.

To note about this clone: The sample carries other DNA sequences with the same CDR3. The chain links TRBV18 to TRBJ2-7, with 10 bases lining up with TRBD1. The CDR3 length is 13 residues. With V trimmed by 3 bases and J by 6 bases, 2 bases remained unmatched. The germline CDR1 and CDR2 sequences are KGHSH and LQKENI. The CDR3 DNA reads as TGTGCCAGCTCACCGGGACAGGGGCTCGAGCAGTACTTC. This codes for CASSPGQGLEQYF.

This chain uses TRBV6-6 with TRBJ2-6, with a possible D match to TRBD2 (5 bases). Trimming removed 11 bases from V and 1 base from J, with 12 bases in between. The CDR3 spans 14 residues. Germline V gene data show CDR1 as MNHNY and CDR2 as SVGAGI (reference sequence). The CDR3 protein is CASKTGSGANVLTF. The CDR3 DNA reads as TGTGCCTCTAAGACGGGGTCTGGGGCCAACGTCCTGACTTTC.

J is TRBJ2-5 and V is TRBV5-4; D is uncertain. CDR3 length: 13 amino acids. V shed 2 bases and J shed 1 base, with 6 bases lying between them. The germline CDR1 and CDR2 sequences are SGHNT and YYREEE (reference sequence). The CDR3 DNA reads TGTGCCAGCAGCTTCGTGCGCCAAGAGACCCAGTACTTC. Its protein product is CASSFVRQETQYF.

The V gene is TRBV19, the J gene TRBJ1-2; 7 positions match TRBD1. Germline loops: CDR1 LNHDA, CDR2 SQIVND (reference sequence). The length of the CDR3 is 15 residues. V was clipped by 4 bases and J by 2 bases; unmatched bases: 7. CDR3 coding DNA: TGTGCCAGTAGTAGGTCGACAGGGTCGAACTATGGCTACACCTTC. Translating gives CASSRSTGSNYGYTF. The complete variable domain, with remaining parts taken from reference TRBV19 and TRBJ1-2, reads DGGITQSPKYLFRKEGQNVTLSCEQNLNHDAMYWYRQDPGQGLRLIYYSQIVNDFQKGDIAEGYSVSREKKESFPLTVTSAQKNPTAFYLCASSRSTGSNYGYTFGSGTRLTVV.

This clone was detected a few times. V is TRBV20-1 and J is TRBJ2-3; 12 bases map to TRBD2. With V trimmed by 3 bases and J by 6 bases, 7 bases remained unmatched. Germline CDR1 DFQATT, CDR2 SNEGSKA (reference sequence). The CDR3 sequence is 15 residues long. The CDR3 is CSASLAGGPSDTQYF. CDR3 DNA sequence: TGCAGTGCTAGTCTAGCGGGAGGGCCGTCGGATACGCAGTATTTT.

V usage is TRBV5-1 and J usage is TRBJ2-1; TRBD2 is a possible D gene (6 bases). The CDR3 is 16 amino acids. The V end was cut by 2 bases, the J end by 2 bases, with 14 bases between. The germline V gene has CDR1 SGHRS and CDR2 YFSETQ. The CDR3 loop is CASSFSLATAYNEQFF. DNA of the CDR3: TGCGCCAGCAGCTTCTCCCTAGCGACCGCCTACAATGAGCAGTTCTTC. The variable domain in full, with the rest retrieved from reference TRBV5-1 and TRBJ2-1, is KAGVTQTPRYLIKTRGQQVTLSCSPISGHRSVSWYQQTPGQGLQFLFEYFSETQRNKGNFPGRFSGRQFSNSRSEMNVSTLELGDSALYLCASSFSLATAYNEQFFGPGTRLTVL.

This clone was picked up one time. The gene calls are TRBV18 and TRBJ2-7; D gene ambiguous. V shed 2 bases and J shed 2 bases, with 4 bases lying between them. The CDR3 contains 12 residues. Germline V lookup: CDR1 KGHSH, CDR2 LQKENI. The CDR3 DNA reads as TGTGCCAGCTCACCAGCAGCCTACGAGCAGTACTTC. Protein product: CASSPAAYEQYF.

V gene TRBV19 combines with J gene TRBJ2-1; possible D gene TRBD2, 6 bases. The V end was cut by 7 bases, the J end by 0 bases, with 16 bases between. The CDR3 contains 16 residues. Looked up from germline, CDR1 is LNHDA and CDR2 is SQIVND (reference sequence). The CDR3 DNA reads TGTGCCAGTATGGGGTTCGACGGGAGCTCCTACAATGAGCAGTTCTTC. Its protein product is CASMGFDGSSYNEQFF.

The chain combines TRBV18 with TRBJ1-1; no clear D. There are 15 residues in the CDR3. V lost 0 bases and J 0 bases, leaving 8 bases between the germline ends. Germline-derived CDR1 and CDR2 are KGHSH and LQKENI. The CDR3 reads CASSPPPSLNTEAFF. The CDR3 nucleotides are TGTGCCAGCTCACCACCCCCTTCTTTGAACACTGAAGCTTTCTTT.

The chain has TRBV7-3 and TRBJ2-6, with D possibly TRBD2 on 6 matching bases. Trimming shortened V by 4 bases and J by 0 bases, and 16 bases separated the two germline ends. Per the germline V gene, CDR1 is SGHTA and CDR2 is FQGTGA. This CDR3 is 18 amino acids long. DNA for the CDR3: TGTGCCAGCAGCTCCGGAGGAGGGGTGAACTCTGGGGCCAACGTCCTGACTTTC. Protein: CASSSGGGVNSGANVLTF.

The CDR3 nucleotides read TGTGCCAGCAGCCGAATCGCAGGACAGGGGGCGTTATCCTACGAGCAGTACTTC. Translated, it gives CASSRIAGQGALSYEQYF. The chain recombines TRBV5-5 with TRBJ2-7; TRBD1 matches at 11 bases. CDR3 size: 18 residues. J gave up 1 base and V 4 bases, and 13 bases lay outside the gene matches. CDR1 is SGHKS, CDR2 YYEKEE, per germline (reference sequence).

This chain links TRBV5-1 with TRBJ2-3, with TRBD2 identical over 12 bases. This CDR3 is 14 amino acids long. The germline V gene has CDR1 SGHRS and CDR2 YFSETQ. The V and J ends lost 7 bases and 6 bases, in that order; junction bases with no gene match: 6. The CDR3 region has the DNA TGCGCCAGCGGCGGACTAGCGGGAACTGATACGCAGTATTTT. It specifies CASGGLAGTDTQYF. The full variable domain, rest sourced from reference TRBV5-1 and TRBJ2-3, is KAGVTQTPRYLIKTRGQQVTLSCSPISGHRSVSWYQQTPGQGLQFLFEYFSETQRNKGNFPGRFSGRQFSNSRSEMNVSTLELGDSALYLCASGGLAGTDTQYFGPGTRLTVL.

This clone appeared once. This chain connects TRBV11-3 to TRBJ2-7, with D possibly TRBD1 on 6 matching bases. Germline loops: CDR1 SGHNT, CDR2 YENEEA. Trimming took off 0 bases at V and 3 bases at J, with 15 bases between the two ends. The CDR3 is 16 residues long. CDR3 sequence: CASSLDPSRGVYEQYF. The CDR3 bases are TGTGCCAGCAGCTTAGATCCATCCAGGGGAGTCTACGAGCAGTACTTC.

The chain has TRBV12-5 and TRBJ2-7; D call uncertain. CDR3 length: 12 amino acids. Germline V gene sequence: CDR1 LGHNT, CDR2 FRNRAP. The V end lost 3 bases, the J end lost 6 bases, and 9 bases lay between the germline ends. DNA of the CDR3: TGTGCTAGTGGTTTTAGCCTGGGCGAGCAGTACTTC. The encoded protein is CASGFSLGEQYF.

This clone occurred once. J is TRBJ2-3 and V is TRBV24-1, with 8 bases lining up with TRBD2. Germline trimming cut 1 base from V and 8 bases from J; bases unmatched to any gene: 13. Germline lookup yields CDR1 KGHDR and CDR2 SFDVKD. The CDR3 is 17 residues long. The CDR3 protein is CATSDLSASGSLGTQYF. CDR3 nucleotide sequence: TGTGCCACCAGTGATTTAAGCGCAAGCGGGAGTCTAGGTACGCAGTATTTT.

J is TRBJ2-1 and V is TRBV24-1; TRBD2 is a possible D gene (7 bases). Trimming stripped 5 bases from V and 0 bases from J, with 19 bases between. Germline CDR1 reads KGHDR; CDR2 reads SFDVKD. This CDR3 spans 18 amino acids. CDR3 residues: CATSGEGGKPGSYNEQFF. The CDR3 nucleotides read TGTGCCACCAGTGGGGAGGGGGGTAAACCAGGCTCCTACAATGAGCAGTTCTTC.

The chain uses TRBV6-5 and TRBJ1-6; 7 bases agree with TRBD1. Germline CDR1 MNHEY, CDR2 SVGAGI. The CDR3 totals 16 residues. After removal of 4 bases from V and 7 bases from J, the junction contained 10 bases not matched to a gene. The CDR3 DNA follows: TGTGCCAGCAGTTCGACATTCACAGGGGTGAATTCACCCCTCCACTTT. Amino acid sequence: CASSSTFTGVNSPLHF.